Many counts were recorded for the clone carrying this T cell receptor (beta chain). Its antigen is unidentified. These data come from a study of T cells after yellow fever vaccination. Points from the study as a whole: A faster peak, day 5 versus 15, was reached by the weaker secondary response. Abundant bulk-derived clonotypes could contaminate FACS-sorted repertoires.

Trimming at V came to 4 bases and at J to 6 bases, leaving 0 bases not matched to a gene. The length of the CDR3 is 12 residues. The germline V gene has CDR1 SGHTA and CDR2 FQGNSA. UMIs and a universal primer site were added when TCR cDNA was made by 5'RACE template switching. TCRdb redid the calling of the 5' RACE reads with MiXCR, one entry per CDR3 protein. The table has 100,000 to 150,000 distinct CDR3 sequences, nearly 7.5% seen once. This chain links TRBV7-2 with TRBJ2-1; 7 nucleotides line up with TRBD2. The receptor's source is a man aged 18 to 30 who received the YFV17D yellow fever vaccine. The input for sequencing was CD4+ T cells sorted from PBMCs, taken around 10 days after the first yellow fever vaccination. In DNA, the CDR3 is TGTGCCAGCAGCTCTAGCGGCAATGAGCAGTTCTTC. It is translated as CASSSSGNEQFF.